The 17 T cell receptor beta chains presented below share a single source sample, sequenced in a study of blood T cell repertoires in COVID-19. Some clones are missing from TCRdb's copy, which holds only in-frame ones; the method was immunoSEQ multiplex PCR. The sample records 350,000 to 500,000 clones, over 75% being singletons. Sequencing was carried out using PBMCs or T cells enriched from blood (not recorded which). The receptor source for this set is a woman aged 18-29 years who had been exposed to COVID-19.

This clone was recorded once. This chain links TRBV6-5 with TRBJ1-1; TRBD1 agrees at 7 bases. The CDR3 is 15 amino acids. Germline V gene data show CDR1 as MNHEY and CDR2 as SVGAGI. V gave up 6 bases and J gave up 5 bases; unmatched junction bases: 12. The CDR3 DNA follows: TGTGCCAGCAGACTACGAGAAACAGGGGTAACTGAAGCTTTCTTT. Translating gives CASRLRETGVTEAFF.

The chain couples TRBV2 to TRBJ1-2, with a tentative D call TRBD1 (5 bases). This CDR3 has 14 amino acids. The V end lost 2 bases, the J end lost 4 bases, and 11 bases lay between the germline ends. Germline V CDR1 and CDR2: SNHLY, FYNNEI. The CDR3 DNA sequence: TGTGCCAGCAGTGAATCCTCAGGGCTCTATGGCTACACCTTC. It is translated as CASSESSGLYGYTF.

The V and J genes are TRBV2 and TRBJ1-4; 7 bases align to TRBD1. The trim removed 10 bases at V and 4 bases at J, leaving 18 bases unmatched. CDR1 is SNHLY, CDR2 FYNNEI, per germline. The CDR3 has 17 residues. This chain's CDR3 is CATLLTGKGAHNEKLFF. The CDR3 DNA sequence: TGTGCCACCCTACTGACAGGGAAGGGGGCCCATAATGAAAAACTGTTTTTT.

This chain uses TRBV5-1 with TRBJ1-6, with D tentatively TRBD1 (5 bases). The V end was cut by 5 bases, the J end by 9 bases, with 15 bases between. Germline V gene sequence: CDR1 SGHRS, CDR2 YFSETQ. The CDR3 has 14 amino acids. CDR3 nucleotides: TGCGCCAGCAGGGGGGGAACTATAGGTTCACCCCTCCACTTT. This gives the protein CASRGGTIGSPLHF. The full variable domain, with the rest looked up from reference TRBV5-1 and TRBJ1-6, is KAGVTQTPRYLIKTRGQQVTLSCSPISGHRSVSWYQQTPGQGLQFLFEYFSETQRNKGNFPGRFSGRQFSNSRSEMNVSTLELGDSALYLCASRGGTIGSPLHFGNGTRLTVT.

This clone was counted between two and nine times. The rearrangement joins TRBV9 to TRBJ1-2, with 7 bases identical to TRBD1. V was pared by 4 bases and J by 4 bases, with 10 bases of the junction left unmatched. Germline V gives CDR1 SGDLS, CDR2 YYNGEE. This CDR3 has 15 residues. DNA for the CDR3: TGTGCCAGCAGCATGGGAACAGGGGATACCTATGGCTACACCTTC. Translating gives CASSMGTGDTYGYTF.

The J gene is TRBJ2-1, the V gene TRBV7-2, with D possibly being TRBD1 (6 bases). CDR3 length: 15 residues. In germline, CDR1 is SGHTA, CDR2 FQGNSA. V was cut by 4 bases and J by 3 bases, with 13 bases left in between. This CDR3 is CASSSRDRNYNEQFF. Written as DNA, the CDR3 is TGTGCCAGCAGCTCCCGCGACAGGAACTACAATGAGCAGTTCTTC.

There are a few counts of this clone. The CDR3 protein is CASSDRHNEKLFF. In DNA form, the CDR3 reads TGTGCCAGCAGTGATAGACATAATGAAAAACTGTTTTTT. The chain links TRBV2 to TRBJ1-4, with D uncertain. Germline V gene data show CDR1 as SNHLY and CDR2 as FYNNEI. V was trimmed by 3 bases and J by 4 bases, leaving 6 bases between them. The CDR3 length is 13 residues.

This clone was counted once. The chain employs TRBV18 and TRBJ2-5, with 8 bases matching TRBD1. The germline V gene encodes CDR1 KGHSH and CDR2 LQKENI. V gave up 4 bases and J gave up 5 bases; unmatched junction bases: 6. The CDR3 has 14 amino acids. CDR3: CASSLSRGRETQYF. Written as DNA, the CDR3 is TGTGCCAGCTCACTGTCCAGGGGGCGTGAGACCCAGTACTTC.

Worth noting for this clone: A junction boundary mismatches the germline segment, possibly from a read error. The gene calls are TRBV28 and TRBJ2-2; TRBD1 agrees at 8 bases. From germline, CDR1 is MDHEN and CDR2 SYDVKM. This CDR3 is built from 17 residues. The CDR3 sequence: CASRTPARDRNPGELFF. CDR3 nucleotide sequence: TGTGCCAGCAGGACGCCAGCCCGGGACAGGAACCCCGGGGAGCTGTTTTTT.

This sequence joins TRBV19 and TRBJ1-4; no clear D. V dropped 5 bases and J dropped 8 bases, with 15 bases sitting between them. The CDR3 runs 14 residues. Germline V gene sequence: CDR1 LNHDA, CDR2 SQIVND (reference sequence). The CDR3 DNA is TGTGCCAGTAGTTGGACTCTCTTGGGAGAAAAACTGTTTTTT. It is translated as CASSWTLLGEKLFF.

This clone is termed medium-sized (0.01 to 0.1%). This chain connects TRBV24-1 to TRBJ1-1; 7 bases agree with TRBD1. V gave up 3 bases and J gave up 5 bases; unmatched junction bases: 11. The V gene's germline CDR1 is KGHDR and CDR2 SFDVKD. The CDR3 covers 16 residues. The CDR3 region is CATSDPRQGDATEAFF. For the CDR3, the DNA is TGTGCCACCAGTGATCCGCGGCAGGGGGATGCAACTGAAGCTTTCTTT.

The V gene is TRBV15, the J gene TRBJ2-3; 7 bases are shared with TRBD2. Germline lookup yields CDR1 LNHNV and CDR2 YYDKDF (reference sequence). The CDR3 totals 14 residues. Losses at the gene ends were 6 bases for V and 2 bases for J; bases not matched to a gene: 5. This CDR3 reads CATSSGLPTDTQYF. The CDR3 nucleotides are TGTGCCACCAGTTCGGGACTACCCACAGATACGCAGTATTTT. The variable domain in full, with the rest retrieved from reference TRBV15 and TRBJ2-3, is DAMVIQNPRYQVTQFGKPVTLSCSQTLNHNVMYWYQQKSSQAPKLLFHYYDKDFNNEADTPDNFQSRRPNTSFCFLDIRSPGLGDTAMYLCATSSGLPTDTQYFGPGTRLTVL.

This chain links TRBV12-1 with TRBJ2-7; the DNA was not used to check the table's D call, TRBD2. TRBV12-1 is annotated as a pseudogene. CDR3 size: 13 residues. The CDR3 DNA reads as TGTGCCAGCAGCTTTGATTTAGACTACGAGCAGTACTTC. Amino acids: CASSFDLDYEQYF.

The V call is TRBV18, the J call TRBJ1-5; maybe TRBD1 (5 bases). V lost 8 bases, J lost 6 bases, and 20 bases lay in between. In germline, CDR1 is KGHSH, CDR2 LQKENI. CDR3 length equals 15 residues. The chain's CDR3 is CASTPFGGVGQPQHF. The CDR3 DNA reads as TGTGCCAGCACCCCATTCGGGGGGGTGGGTCAGCCCCAGCATTTT.

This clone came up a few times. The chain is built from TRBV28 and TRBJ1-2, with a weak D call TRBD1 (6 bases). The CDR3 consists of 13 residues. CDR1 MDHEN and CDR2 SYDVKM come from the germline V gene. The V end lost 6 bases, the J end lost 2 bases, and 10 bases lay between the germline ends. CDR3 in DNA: TGTGCCAGCAGCCCCAGGGGAAACTATGGCTACACCTTC. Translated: CASSPRGNYGYTF.

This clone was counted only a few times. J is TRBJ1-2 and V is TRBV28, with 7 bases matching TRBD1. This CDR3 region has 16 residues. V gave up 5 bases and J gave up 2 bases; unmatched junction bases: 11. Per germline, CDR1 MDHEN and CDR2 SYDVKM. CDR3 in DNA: TGTGCCAGCAGTAGCATTCGACAGGGACCCAACTATGGCTACACCTTC. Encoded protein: CASSSIRQGPNYGYTF.

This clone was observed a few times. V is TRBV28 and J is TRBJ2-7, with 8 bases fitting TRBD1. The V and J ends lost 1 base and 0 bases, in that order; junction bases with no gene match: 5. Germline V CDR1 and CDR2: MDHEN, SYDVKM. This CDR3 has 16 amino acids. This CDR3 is CASSLSGQGLSYEQYF. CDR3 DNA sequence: TGTGCCAGCAGTTTATCAGGACAGGGACTCTCCTACGAGCAGTACTTC.